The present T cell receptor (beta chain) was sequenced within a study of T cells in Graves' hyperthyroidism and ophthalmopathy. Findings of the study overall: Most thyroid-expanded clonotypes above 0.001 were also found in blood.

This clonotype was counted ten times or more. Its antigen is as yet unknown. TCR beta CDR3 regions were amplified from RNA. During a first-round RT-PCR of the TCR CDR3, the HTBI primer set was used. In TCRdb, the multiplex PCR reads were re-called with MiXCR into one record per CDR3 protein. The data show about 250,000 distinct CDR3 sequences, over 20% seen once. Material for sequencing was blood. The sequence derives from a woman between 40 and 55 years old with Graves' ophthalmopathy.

The DNA for the CDR3 is TGTGCCAGCAGTTTTGCGGAAACCGGGGAGCTGTTTTTT. The encoded protein is CASSFAETGELFF. J is TRBJ2-2 and V is TRBV12-3 or TRBV12-4; D is uncertain. Trimming pared 3 bases from V and 5 bases from J, leaving 7 bases between. CDR3 length: 13 residues.